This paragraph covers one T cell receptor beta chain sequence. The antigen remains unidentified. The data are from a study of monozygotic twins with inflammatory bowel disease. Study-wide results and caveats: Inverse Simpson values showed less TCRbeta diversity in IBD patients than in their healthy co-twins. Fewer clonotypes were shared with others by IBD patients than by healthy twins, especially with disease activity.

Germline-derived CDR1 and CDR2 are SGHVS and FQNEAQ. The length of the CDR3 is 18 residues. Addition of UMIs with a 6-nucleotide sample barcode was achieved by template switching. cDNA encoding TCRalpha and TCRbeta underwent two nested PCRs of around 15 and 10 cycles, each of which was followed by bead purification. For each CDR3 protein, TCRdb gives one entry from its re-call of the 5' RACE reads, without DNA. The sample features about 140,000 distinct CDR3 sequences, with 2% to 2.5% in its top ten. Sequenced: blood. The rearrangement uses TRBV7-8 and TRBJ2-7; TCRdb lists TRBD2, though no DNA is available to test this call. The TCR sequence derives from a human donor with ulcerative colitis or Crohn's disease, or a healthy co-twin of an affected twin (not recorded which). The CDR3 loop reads CASSTGLAGAKSSYEQYF.